The 27 T cell receptor beta chains listed next were all sequenced from one sample in a study of shared clonotypes between healthy human individuals. Only in-frame clones appear in the TCRdb table, and some are missing; sequencing was by immunoSEQ multiplex PCR. There are millions of clones in the sample; around nine tenths occur only once, and over 0.12% lies in the top ten. Sequenced sample: naive CD4+ T cells sorted from blood. Subset denoted: CD45RA+ positively selected. The receptor set was obtained from a man younger than 30 in good health.

This clone was detected once. CDR3 loop: CASSLAVLTTNTGELFF. CDR3 sequence (DNA): TGTGCCAGCAGCTTAGCGGTCCTTACCACGAACACCGGGGAGCTGTTTTTT. The genes are TRBV7-9 and TRBJ2-2; no clear D gene. V was shortened by 0 bases and J by 0 bases, with 11 bases between the two germline ends. The CDR3 is 17 residues long. Germline CDR1 is SEHNR and CDR2 is FQNEAQ (reference sequence).

V and J are TRBV14 and TRBJ2-5, with TRBD2 identical over 14 bases. This CDR3 spans 14 amino acids. The germline CDR1 and CDR2 sequences are SGHDN and FVKESK. Trimming cost V 5 bases and J 7 bases; bases outside gene matches: 3. The CDR3 DNA reads TGTGCCAGCAGCTCGGGACTAGCGGGAGCGACCCAGTACTTC. It translates to CASSSGLAGATQYF.

The rearrangement uses TRBV15 and TRBJ2-7; D may be TRBD1 (5 bases). V was shortened by 5 bases and J by 2 bases, with 13 bases between the two germline ends. The CDR3 runs 14 residues. Germline V gene lookup returns CDR1 LNHNV and CDR2 YYDKDF (reference sequence). DNA for the CDR3: TGTGCCACCAGCTCAATTCAACAGGCCTACGAGCAGTACTTC. Its protein is CATSSIQQAYEQYF.

The chain couples TRBV28 to TRBJ1-6; no definite D call. Germline V lookup: CDR1 MDHEN, CDR2 SYDVKM. The V and J ends lost 6 bases and 10 bases respectively, with 16 bases between them. The CDR3 covers 14 residues. CDR3 sequence (DNA): TGTGCCAGCAGCACTGACACCGCCCGGTCACCCCTCCACTTT. As protein: CASSTDTARSPLHF.

The chain uses TRBV6-5 and TRBJ2-7, with 7 positions matching TRBD1. The V segment lost 0 bases and the J segment 1 base; nucleotides outside the gene matches: 6. CDR1 is MNHEY and CDR2 is SVGAGI in the germline V gene. The CDR3 has 16 amino acids. The CDR3 sequence: CASSYSRGQISYEQYF. CDR3 bases: TGTGCCAGCAGTTACTCTAGGGGACAGATTTCCTACGAGCAGTACTTC.

This clone was picked up one time. Other DNA sequences in the sample encode the same CDR3. This chain joins TRBV4-1 and TRBJ1-2; D not certain. Germline V gene lookup returns CDR1 MGHRA and CDR2 YSYEKL. Trimming pared 2 bases from V and 2 bases from J, leaving 6 bases between. The CDR3 is 13 amino acids. In DNA, the CDR3 is TGCGCCAGCAGCCAATTCGGCAACTATGGCTACACCTTC. Translating gives CASSQFGNYGYTF.

Concerning this clone: A read error may produce the germline difference seen at one junction end. DNA for the CDR3: TGTGCTAGCAGCTTAGGTCCCGCTTCCCTTGAGCAGTTCTTC. It specifies CASSLGPASLEQFF. The chain links TRBV7-7 to TRBJ2-1, with D hard to call. Germline CDR1 and CDR2: SSHAT and FNYEAQ (reference sequence). CDR3 length: 14 residues.

As regards this clone: Different DNA sequences within this sample yield the same CDR3. This sequence joins TRBV5-1 and TRBJ2-1; 10 bases match TRBD2. Trimming took 0 bases from V and 6 from J; bases not matched to a gene: 3. The CDR3 consists of 15 residues. Germline V CDR1 and CDR2: SGHRS, YFSETQ. CDR3 region: CASSLVAGGFNEQFF. The CDR3 region has the DNA TGCGCCAGCAGCTTGGTAGCGGGGGGCTTCAATGAGCAGTTCTTC.

J is TRBJ1-5 and V is TRBV6-5; TRBD1 matches 7 bases. J gave up 1 base and V 8 bases, and 8 bases lay outside the gene matches. This CDR3 contains 15 residues. From germline, CDR1 is MNHEY and CDR2 SVGAGI. CDR3 residues: CASPKSRGSNQPQHF. The CDR3 DNA reads as TGTGCCAGCCCCAAGTCCAGGGGGAGCAATCAGCCCCAGCATTTT.

The chain has TRBV4-3 and TRBJ2-3, with TRBD2 matching over 8 bases. V lost 2 bases, J lost 0 bases, and 4 bases stayed unmatched. Germline-derived CDR1 and CDR2 are LGHNA and YSLEER. The CDR3 is made up of 16 amino acids. The CDR3 loop is CASSQLSGISTDTQYF. The CDR3 DNA reads as TGCGCCAGCAGCCAACTTAGCGGGATCAGCACAGATACGCAGTATTTT.

On this clone: This sample also contains other DNA sequences that code for the same CDR3. The chain uses TRBV5-1 and TRBJ1-5, with TRBD1 identical over 10 bases. V dropped 0 bases and J dropped 7; count of bases not matched to a gene: 4. This CDR3 is built from 15 residues. Germline V gene data show CDR1 as SGHRS and CDR2 as YFSETQ. CDR3 region: CASSLAGQGGQPQHF. The CDR3 nucleotides are TGCGCCAGCAGCTTGGCCGGACAGGGGGGCCAGCCCCAGCATTTT.

The CDR3 DNA sequence: TGTGCCAGCAGTGTAGGCCGGCAGGCTCACGAGCAGTACTTC. It yields the protein CASSVGRQAHEQYF. The gene calls are TRBV2 and TRBJ2-7; D gene ambiguous. The V end lost 4 bases, the J end lost 5 bases, and 15 bases lay between the germline ends. Per the germline V gene, CDR1 is SNHLY and CDR2 is FYNNEI. CDR3 size: 14 residues. Variable domain in full (rest from reference TRBV2 and TRBJ2-7): EPEVTQTPSHQVTQMGQEVILRCVPISNHLYFYWYRQILGQKVEFLVSFYNNEISEKSEIFDDQFSVERPDGSNFTLKIRSTKLEDSAMYFCASSVGRQAHEQYFGPGTRLTVT.

The chain recombines TRBV5-1 with TRBJ1-4, with a weak D call TRBD1 (6 bases). Germline loops: CDR1 SGHRS, CDR2 YFSETQ. This CDR3 has 14 amino acids. Trimming removed 4 bases at V and 8 bases at J, with 15 bases between. The CDR3 nucleotides are TGCGCCAGCAGCGCCACAGGGTTGATAGAAAAACTGTTTTTT. As protein: CASSATGLIEKLFF.

The chain couples TRBV7-2 to TRBJ2-5, with a tentative D call TRBD2 (5 bases). Germline values: CDR1 SGHTA, CDR2 FQGNSA. The CDR3 length is 13 residues. V shed 2 bases and J shed 4 bases, with 8 bases lying between them. In nucleotides, the CDR3 is TGTGCCAGCAGCTTATTCGGGGTAGAGACCCAGTACTTC. This translates into CASSLFGVETQYF.

Regarding this clone: The DNA is left out, because the CDR3 cannot be placed on it with certainty; the CDR3 is given as TCRdb lists it. The rearrangement uses TRBV7-8 and TRBJ1-1. The germline gives CDR1 SGHVS, CDR2 FQNEAQ. The CDR3 length is 17 residues, termini included. The CDR3 here is CASSILASPLKNTEAFF.

The V gene is TRBV29-1, the J gene TRBJ1-1, with unresolved D. Trimming took off 6 bases at V and 3 bases at J, with 14 bases between the two ends. The CDR3 has 13 amino acids. Germline CDR1 reads SQVTM; CDR2 reads ANQGSEA. Here the CDR3 DNA reads TGCAGCGTACAAATTAGAGAGGACACTGAAGCTTTCTTT. Translation: CSVQIREDTEAFF.

The gene calls are TRBV5-6 and TRBJ2-1; TRBD2 agrees at 13 bases. The V gene end was trimmed by 4 bases and the J gene end by 7 bases; junction bases not matched to a gene: 8. From germline, CDR1 is SGHDT and CDR2 YYEEEE. This CDR3 is 16 amino acids long. Written as DNA, the CDR3 is TGTGCCAGCAGCCTTCCGGGACTAGCGGGACATAATGAGCAGTTCTTC. This encodes CASSLPGLAGHNEQFF. Full variable domain (outside the CDR3, taken from reference TRBV5-6 and TRBJ2-1): DAGVTQSPTHLIKTRGQQVTLRCSPKSGHDTVSWYQQALGQGPQFIFQYYEEEERQRGNFPDRFSGHQFPNYSSELNVNALLLGDSALYLCASSLPGLAGHNEQFFGPGTRLTVL.

The rearrangement uses TRBV5-1 and TRBJ2-5, with D perhaps matching TRBD2 (5 bases). Germline V lookup: CDR1 SGHRS, CDR2 YFSETQ. V dropped 0 bases and J dropped 4 bases, with 10 bases sitting between them. This CDR3 is built from 14 residues. CDR3 DNA: TGCGCCAGCAGCTTGGCGGGGAACGGAGAGACCCAGTACTTC. Protein sequence: CASSLAGNGETQYF.

To note about this clone: The same CDR3 also results from other DNA sequences found in this sample. J is TRBJ2-7 and V is TRBV7-2, with 8 positions matching TRBD2. This CDR3 spans 16 amino acids. Germline assignment: CDR1 SGHTA and CDR2 FQGNSA. The trim removed 6 bases at V and 3 bases at J, leaving 13 bases unmatched. In DNA form, the CDR3 reads TGTGCCAGCAGTTTAAGCGGGAGATTCAATCACTACGAGCAGTACTTC. Amino acids: CASSLSGRFNHYEQYF.

The CDR3 reads CASSDDRGVRETQYF. CDR3 DNA: TGTGCCAGCAGTGACGACAGGGGGGTTCGGGAGACCCAGTACTTC. This rearrangement joins TRBV25-1 to TRBJ2-5, with 9 nucleotides matching TRBD1. Germline CDR1 is MGHDK and CDR2 is SYGVNS. Trimming at V came to 3 bases and at J to 5 bases, leaving 7 bases not matched to a gene. This CDR3 region has 15 residues. Full variable domain (outside the CDR3, taken from reference TRBV25-1 and TRBJ2-5): EADIYQTPRYLVIGTGKKITLECSQTMGHDKMYWYQQDPGMELHLIHYSYGVNSTEKGDLSSESTVSRIRTEHFPLTLESARPSHTSQYLCASSDDRGVRETQYFGPGTRLLVL.

This chain uses TRBV27 with TRBJ2-5; the D gene is possibly TRBD2 (7 bases). V lost 0 bases to trimming and J lost 2 bases, with 13 bases between them. There are 16 residues in the CDR3. CDR1 is MNHEY, CDR2 SMNVEV, per germline (reference sequence). The CDR3 region is CASSLSGGGTQETQYF. CDR3 nucleotides: TGTGCCAGCAGTTTATCGGGGGGAGGGACACAAGAGACCCAGTACTTC.

The rearrangement joins TRBV10-2 to TRBJ2-7; no clear D. The CDR3 covers 16 residues. The ends were cut back, 5 bases at V and 3 bases at J, with 20 bases in the middle. Per the germline V gene, CDR1 is WSHSY and CDR2 is SAAADI. CDR3 region: CASSLPPRTAHYEQYF. CDR3 in DNA: TGCGCCAGCAGTCTCCCCCCTAGGACGGCCCACTACGAGCAGTACTTC.

In this sample, this clone turned up once. This chain joins TRBV2 and TRBJ2-7; D is uncertain. Germline V gene lookup returns CDR1 SNHLY and CDR2 FYNNEI. Trimming took off 6 bases at V and 5 bases at J, with 14 bases between the two ends. CDR3 size: 13 residues. CDR3 coding DNA: TGTGCCAGCAGGAGTAGGTACCCCCACGAGCAGTACTTC. Translated: CASRSRYPHEQYF.

The chain has TRBV12-5 and TRBJ2-1, with D perhaps assigned TRBD1 or TRBD2 (5 bases each). Trimming cost V 5 bases and J 7 bases, with 12 bases left between them. Germline values: CDR1 LGHNT, CDR2 FRNRAP. The CDR3 runs to 13 residues. The DNA for the CDR3 is TGTGCTAGTGGTGGGGCGGGTGTAAATGAGCAGTTCTTC. It codes for CASGGAGVNEQFF.

The V and J genes are TRBV7-9 and TRBJ1-2, with 9 bases fitting TRBD1. V was pared by 4 bases and J by 8 bases, with 8 bases of the junction left unmatched. The CDR3 is made up of 14 amino acids. Germline loops: CDR1 SEHNR, CDR2 FQNEAQ (reference sequence). CDR3 coding DNA: TGTGCCAGCAGCTACTTGGGACAGGGCTACGGCTACACCTTC. It translates to CASSYLGQGYGYTF. The full variable domain, in which reference TRBV7-9 and TRBJ1-2 provide the parts outside the CDR3, is DTGVSQNPRHKITKRGQNVTFRCDPISEHNRLYWYRQTLGQGPEFLTYFQNEAQLEKSRLLSDRFSAERPKGSFSTLEIQRTEQGDSAMYLCASSYLGQGYGYTFGSGTRLTVV.

This clone was observed once. The same CDR3 arises from other DNA sequences in this sample as well. This chain joins TRBV7-2 and TRBJ2-3, with 8 bases aligning to TRBD2. The CDR3 runs 15 residues. The V gene's germline CDR1 is SGHTA and CDR2 FQGNSA. V lost 4 bases, J lost 1 base, and 4 bases stayed unmatched. The CDR3 spells CASSSIAGRTDTQYF. In DNA, the CDR3 is TGTGCCAGCAGCTCCATAGCGGGGCGCACAGATACGCAGTATTTT.

The count of this clone is one. The chain combines TRBV12-5 with TRBJ2-5; D tentatively reads TRBD1 or TRBD2 (5 bases each). Looked up from germline, CDR1 is LGHNT and CDR2 is FRNRAP. The CDR3 covers 17 residues. V lost 4 bases and J lost 4, with 22 bases in between. CDR3 protein: CASGSSDNAGARETQYF. The CDR3 region has the DNA TGTGCTAGTGGTTCTTCCGATAATGCCGGGGCTAGAGAGACCCAGTACTTC.